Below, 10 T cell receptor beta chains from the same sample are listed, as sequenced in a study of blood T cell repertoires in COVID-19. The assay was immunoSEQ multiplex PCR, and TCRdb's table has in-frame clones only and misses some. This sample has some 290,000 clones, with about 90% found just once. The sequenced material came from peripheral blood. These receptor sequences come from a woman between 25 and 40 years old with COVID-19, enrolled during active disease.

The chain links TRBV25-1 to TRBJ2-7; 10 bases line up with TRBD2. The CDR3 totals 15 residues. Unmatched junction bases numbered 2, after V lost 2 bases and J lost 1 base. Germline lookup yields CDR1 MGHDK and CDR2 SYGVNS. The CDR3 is CASSELAGASYEQYF. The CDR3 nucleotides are TGTGCCAGCAGTGAACTAGCGGGAGCGTCCTACGAGCAGTACTTC.

CDR3 residues: CSVEDFGTGSSYNEQFF. CDR3 DNA sequence: TGCAGCGTTGAAGATTTTGGGACAGGGAGCTCCTACAATGAGCAGTTCTTC. The chain carries TRBV29-1 and TRBJ2-1, with 9 bases matching TRBD1. CDR3 length equals 17 residues. The germline V gene encodes CDR1 SQVTM and CDR2 ANQGSEA. Trimming removed 0 bases from V and 0 bases from J; junction bases left unmatched: 6.

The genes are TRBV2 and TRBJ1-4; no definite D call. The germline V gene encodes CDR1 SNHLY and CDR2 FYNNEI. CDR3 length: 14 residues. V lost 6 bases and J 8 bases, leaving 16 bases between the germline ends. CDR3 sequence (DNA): TGTGCCAGCAGCCCCTCCCTGGAGGGAGAAAAACTGTTTTTT. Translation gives CASSPSLEGEKLFF.

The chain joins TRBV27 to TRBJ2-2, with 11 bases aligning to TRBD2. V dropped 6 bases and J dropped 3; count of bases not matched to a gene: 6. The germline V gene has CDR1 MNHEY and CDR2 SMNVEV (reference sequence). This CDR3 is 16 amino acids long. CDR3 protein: CASSDLLAGDTGELFF. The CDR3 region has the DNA TGTGCCAGCAGCGATCTACTAGCGGGAGACACCGGGGAGCTGTTTTTT.

In nucleotides, the CDR3 is TGTGCCTGGATGTTCAGGGGGAGGTATAATTCACCCCTCCACTTT. Protein product: CAWMFRGRYNSPLHF. The chain combines TRBV30 with TRBJ1-6, with 7 bases fitting TRBD1. The J segment lost 4 bases and the V segment lost 4 bases, leaving 7 bases of the junction unmatched. Germline CDR1 GTSNPN, CDR2 SVGIG (reference sequence). There are 15 residues in the CDR3.

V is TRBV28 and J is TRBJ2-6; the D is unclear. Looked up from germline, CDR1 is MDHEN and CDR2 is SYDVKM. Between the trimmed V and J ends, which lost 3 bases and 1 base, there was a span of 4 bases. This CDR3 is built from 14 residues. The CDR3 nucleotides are TGTGCCAGCAGTTTGCTATCTGGGGCCAACGTCCTGACTTTC. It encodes CASSLLSGANVLTF.

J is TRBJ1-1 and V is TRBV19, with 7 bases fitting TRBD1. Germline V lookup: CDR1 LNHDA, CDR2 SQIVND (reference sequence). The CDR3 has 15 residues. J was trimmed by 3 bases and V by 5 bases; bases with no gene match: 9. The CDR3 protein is CASSPTGQLHTEAFF. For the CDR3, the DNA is TGTGCCAGTAGTCCGACGGGACAGCTACACACTGAAGCTTTCTTT.

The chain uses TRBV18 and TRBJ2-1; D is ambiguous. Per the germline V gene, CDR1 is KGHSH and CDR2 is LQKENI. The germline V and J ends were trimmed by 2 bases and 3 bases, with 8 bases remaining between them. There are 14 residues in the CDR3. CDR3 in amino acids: CASSPFASYNEQFF. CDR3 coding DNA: TGTGCCAGCTCACCATTTGCCAGCTACAATGAGCAGTTCTTC.

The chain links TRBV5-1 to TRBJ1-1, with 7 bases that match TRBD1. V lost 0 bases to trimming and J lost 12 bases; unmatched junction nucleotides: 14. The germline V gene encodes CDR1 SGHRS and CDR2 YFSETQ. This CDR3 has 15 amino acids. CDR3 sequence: CASSLGQTSTGVPFF. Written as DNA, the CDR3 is TGCGCCAGCAGCTTGGGCCAAACTTCTACAGGGGTACCTTTCTTT.

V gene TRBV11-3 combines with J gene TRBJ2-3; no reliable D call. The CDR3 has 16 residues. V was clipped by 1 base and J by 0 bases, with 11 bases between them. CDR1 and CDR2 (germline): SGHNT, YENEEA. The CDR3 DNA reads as TGTGCCAGCAGCTTAGCAGGTGATGCTAGCACAGATACGCAGTATTTT. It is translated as CASSLAGDASTDTQYF.